This section outlines one T cell receptor (beta chain) sequence together with its context. The table came from immunoSEQ multiplex PCR; TCRdb's copy has only in-frame clones and leaves some out. Of approximately 73,000 clones in the sample, around 93% were seen once. Per germline, CDR1 SGHDN and CDR2 FVKESK. Trimming took 0 bases from V and 8 from J, leaving 19 bases between them. The CDR3 is 16 residues long. The data stem from a study of technical replicates of blood from a handful of donors. This clonotype originated in a human donor in good health. This sequence joins TRBV14 and TRBJ1-2; D remains ambiguous. The sample consisted of T cells isolated from PBMCs. CDR3 DNA: TGTGCCAGCAGCCAAGAAAATGTGGCCCGAAGTAGCGGCTACACCTTC. Encoded protein: CASSQENVARSSGYTF.